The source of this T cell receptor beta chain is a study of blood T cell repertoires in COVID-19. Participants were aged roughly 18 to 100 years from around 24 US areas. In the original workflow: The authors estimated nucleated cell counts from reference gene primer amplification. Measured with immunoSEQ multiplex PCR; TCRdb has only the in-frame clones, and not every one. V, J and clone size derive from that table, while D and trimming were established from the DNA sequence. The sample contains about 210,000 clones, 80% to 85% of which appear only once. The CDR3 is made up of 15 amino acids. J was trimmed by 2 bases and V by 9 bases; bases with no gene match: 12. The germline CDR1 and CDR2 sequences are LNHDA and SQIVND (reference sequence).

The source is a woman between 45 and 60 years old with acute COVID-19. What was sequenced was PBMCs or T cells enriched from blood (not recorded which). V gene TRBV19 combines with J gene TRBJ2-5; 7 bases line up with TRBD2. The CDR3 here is CASRQRGVSQETQYF. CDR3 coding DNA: TGTGCCAGCCGCCAGCGGGGTGTTTCGCAAGAGACCCAGTACTTC.